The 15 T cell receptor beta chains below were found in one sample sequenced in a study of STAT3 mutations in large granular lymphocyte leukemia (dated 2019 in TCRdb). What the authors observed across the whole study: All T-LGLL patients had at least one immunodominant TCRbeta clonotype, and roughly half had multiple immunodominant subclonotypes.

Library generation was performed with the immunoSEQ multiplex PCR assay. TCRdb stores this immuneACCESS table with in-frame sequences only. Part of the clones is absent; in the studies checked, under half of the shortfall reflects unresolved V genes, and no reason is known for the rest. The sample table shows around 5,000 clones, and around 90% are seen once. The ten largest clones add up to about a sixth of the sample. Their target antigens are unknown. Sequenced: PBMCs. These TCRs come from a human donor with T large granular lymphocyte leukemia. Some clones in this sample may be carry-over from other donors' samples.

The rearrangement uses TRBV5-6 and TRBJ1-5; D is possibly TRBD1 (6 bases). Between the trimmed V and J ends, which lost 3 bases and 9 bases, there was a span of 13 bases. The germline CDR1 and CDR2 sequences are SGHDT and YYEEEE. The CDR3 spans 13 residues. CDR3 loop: CASSSQGLGPQHF. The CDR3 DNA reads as TGTGCCAGCAGCTCTCAGGGGCTAGGGCCCCAGCATTTT.

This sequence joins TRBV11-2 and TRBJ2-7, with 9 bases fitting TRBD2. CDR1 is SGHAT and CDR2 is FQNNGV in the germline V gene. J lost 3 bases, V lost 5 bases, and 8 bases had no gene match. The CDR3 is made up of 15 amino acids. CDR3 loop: CASSTGTSRDYEQYF. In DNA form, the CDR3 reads TGTGCCAGCAGCACCGGGACTAGCCGTGACTACGAGCAGTACTTC. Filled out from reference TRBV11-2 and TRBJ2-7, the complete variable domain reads EAGVAQSPRYKIIEKRQSVAFWCNPISGHATLYWYQQILGQGPKLLIQFQNNGVVDDSQLPKDRFSAERLKGVDSTLKIQPAKLEDSAVYLCASSTGTSRDYEQYFGPGTRLTVT.

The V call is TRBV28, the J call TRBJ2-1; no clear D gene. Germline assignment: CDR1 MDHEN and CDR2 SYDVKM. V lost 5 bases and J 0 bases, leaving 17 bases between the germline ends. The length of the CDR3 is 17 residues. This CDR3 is CASSTPTDLSSYNEQFF. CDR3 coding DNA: TGTGCCAGCAGTACTCCCACGGACCTTAGCTCCTACAATGAGCAGTTCTTC.

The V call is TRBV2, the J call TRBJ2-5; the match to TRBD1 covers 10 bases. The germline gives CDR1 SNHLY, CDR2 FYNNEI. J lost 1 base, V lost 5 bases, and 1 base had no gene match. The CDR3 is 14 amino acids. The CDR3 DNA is TGTGCCAGCAGTCGACAGGGGGCCCAAGAGACCCAGTACTTC. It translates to CASSRQGAQETQYF.

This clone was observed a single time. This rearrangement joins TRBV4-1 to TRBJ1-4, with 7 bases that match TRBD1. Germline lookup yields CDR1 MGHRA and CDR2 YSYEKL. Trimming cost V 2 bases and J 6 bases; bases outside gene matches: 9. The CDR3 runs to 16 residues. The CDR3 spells CASSQPDRAPYEKLFF. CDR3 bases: TGCGCCAGCAGCCAACCCGACAGGGCCCCATATGAAAAACTGTTTTTT.

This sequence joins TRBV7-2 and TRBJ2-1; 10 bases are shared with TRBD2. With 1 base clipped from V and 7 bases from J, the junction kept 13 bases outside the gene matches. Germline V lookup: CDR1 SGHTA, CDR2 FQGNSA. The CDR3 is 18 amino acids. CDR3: CASSLDGTSATIRNEQFF. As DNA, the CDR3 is TGTGCCAGCAGCTTAGATGGGACTAGCGCAACGATAAGAAATGAGCAGTTCTTC.

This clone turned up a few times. DNA for the CDR3: TGTGCCAGCAGTAAGGACTCCGAGTGGCAGCCCCAGCATTTT. This sequence encodes CASSKDSEWQPQHF. This chain connects TRBV6-1 to TRBJ1-5; D unresolved. V dropped 5 bases and J dropped 7 bases, with 15 bases sitting between them. This CDR3 is 14 amino acids long. Germline lookup yields CDR1 MNHNS and CDR2 SASEGT.

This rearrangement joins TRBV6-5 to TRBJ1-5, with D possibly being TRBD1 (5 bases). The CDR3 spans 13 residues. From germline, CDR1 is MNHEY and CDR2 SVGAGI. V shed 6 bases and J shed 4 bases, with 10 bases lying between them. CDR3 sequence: CASSPDKNQPQHF. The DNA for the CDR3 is TGTGCCAGCAGCCCGGACAAAAATCAGCCCCAGCATTTT.

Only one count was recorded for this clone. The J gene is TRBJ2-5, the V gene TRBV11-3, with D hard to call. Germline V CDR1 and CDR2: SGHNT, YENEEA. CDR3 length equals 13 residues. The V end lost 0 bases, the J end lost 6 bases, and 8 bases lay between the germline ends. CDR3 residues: CASSLDPWKTQYF. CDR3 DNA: TGTGCCAGCAGCTTAGACCCCTGGAAGACCCAGTACTTC.

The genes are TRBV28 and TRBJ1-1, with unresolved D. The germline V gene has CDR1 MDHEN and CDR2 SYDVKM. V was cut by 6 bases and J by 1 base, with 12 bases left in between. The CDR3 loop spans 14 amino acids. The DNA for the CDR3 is TGTGCCAGCAGCAAACTCACTTCGAACACTGAAGCTTTCTTT. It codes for CASSKLTSNTEAFF.

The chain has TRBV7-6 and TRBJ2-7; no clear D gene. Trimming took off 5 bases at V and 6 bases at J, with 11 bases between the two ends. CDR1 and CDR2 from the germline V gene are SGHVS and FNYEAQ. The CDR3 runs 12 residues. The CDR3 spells CASSPPSGEQYF. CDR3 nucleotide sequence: TGTGCCAGCAGCCCTCCCTCTGGCGAGCAGTACTTC. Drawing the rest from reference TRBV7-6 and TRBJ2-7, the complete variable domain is GAGVSQSPRYKVTKRGQDVALRCDPISGHVSLYWYRQALGQGPEFLTYFNYEAQQDKSGLPNDRFSAERPEGSISTLTIQRTEQRDSAMYRCASSPPSGEQYFGPGTRLTVT.

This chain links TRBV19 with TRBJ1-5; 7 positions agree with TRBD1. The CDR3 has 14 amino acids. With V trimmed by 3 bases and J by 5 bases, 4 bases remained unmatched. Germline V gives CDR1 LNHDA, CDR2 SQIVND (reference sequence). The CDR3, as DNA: TGTGCCAGTAGTATTTGGACAGGCGATCAGCCCCAGCATTTT. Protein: CASSIWTGDQPQHF.

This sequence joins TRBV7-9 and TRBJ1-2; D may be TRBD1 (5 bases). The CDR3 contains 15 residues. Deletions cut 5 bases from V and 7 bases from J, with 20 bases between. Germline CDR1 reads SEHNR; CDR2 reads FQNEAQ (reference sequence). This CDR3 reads CASSLGNPDGGGYTF. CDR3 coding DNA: TGTGCCAGCAGCCTGGGGAACCCAGACGGGGGTGGCTACACCTTC.

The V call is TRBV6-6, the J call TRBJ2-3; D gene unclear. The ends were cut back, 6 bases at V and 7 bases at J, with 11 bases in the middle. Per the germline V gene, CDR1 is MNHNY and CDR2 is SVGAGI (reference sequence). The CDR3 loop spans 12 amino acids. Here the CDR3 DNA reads TGTGCCAGCAGCCCCTACGAGTATACGCAGTATTTT. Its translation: CASSPYEYTQYF.

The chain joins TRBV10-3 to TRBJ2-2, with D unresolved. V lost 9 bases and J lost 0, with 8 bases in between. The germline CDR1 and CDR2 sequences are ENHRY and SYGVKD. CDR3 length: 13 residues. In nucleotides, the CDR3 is TGTGCCATTACAGACCCGAACACCGGGGAGCTGTTTTTT. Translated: CAITDPNTGELFF.